Below, 2 T cell receptor beta chains from the same sample are listed, as sequenced in a study of T cells in Graves' hyperthyroidism and ophthalmopathy. TCR beta CDR3 sequences were amplified from RNA transcripts. The study used the HTBI primer set for a first-round RT-PCR of the TCR CDR3. One entry per CDR3 protein results from TCRdb running MiXCR on the multiplex PCR reads. The data show hundreds of thousands of distinct CDR3 sequences, roughly a third seen once. Sequencing used blood. Every receptor here comes from a woman in her thirties or forties with Graves' hyperthyroidism.

This clonotype was counted only a few times. As DNA, the CDR3 is TGCAGTGCTAGTAGGGGGTCCCTAAACACCGGGGAGCTGTTTTTT. Its protein is CSASRGSLNTGELFF. The V and J genes are TRBV20-1 and TRBJ2-2, with a tentative D call TRBD1 (6 bases). Deletions cut 3 bases from V and 2 bases from J, with 13 bases between. Germline values: CDR1 DFQATT, CDR2 SNEGSKA (reference sequence). The length of the CDR3 is 15 residues.

The chain carries TRBV7-3 and TRBJ1-6, with TRBD1 identical over 8 bases. Per germline, CDR1 SGHTA and CDR2 FQGTGA. The V and J ends lost 4 bases and 7 bases, in that order; junction bases with no gene match: 6. CDR3 length equals 15 residues. The CDR3 DNA reads TGTGCCAGCAGCTCCGGGACAGGCTGGAATTCACCCCTCCACTTT. Translating gives CASSSGTGWNSPLHF. The complete variable domain, with remaining parts taken from reference TRBV7-3 and TRBJ1-6, reads GAGVSQTPSNKVTEKGKYVELRCDPISGHTALYWYRQSLGQGPEFLIYFQGTGAADDSGLPNDRFFAVRPEGSVSTLKIQRTERGDSAVYLCASSSGTGWNSPLHFGNGTRLTVT.